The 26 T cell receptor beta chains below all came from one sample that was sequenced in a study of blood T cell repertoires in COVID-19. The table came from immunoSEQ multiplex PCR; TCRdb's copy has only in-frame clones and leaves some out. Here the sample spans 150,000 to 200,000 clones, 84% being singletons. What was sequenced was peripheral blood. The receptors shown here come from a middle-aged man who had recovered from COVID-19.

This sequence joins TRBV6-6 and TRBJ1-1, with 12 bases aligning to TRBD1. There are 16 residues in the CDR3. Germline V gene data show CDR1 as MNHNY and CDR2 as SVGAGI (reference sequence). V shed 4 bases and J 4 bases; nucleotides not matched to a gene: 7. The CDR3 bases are TGTGCCAGCAGTTTGGGACAGGGGGCGAGGGGCACTGAAGCTTTCTTT. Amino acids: CASSLGQGARGTEAFF.

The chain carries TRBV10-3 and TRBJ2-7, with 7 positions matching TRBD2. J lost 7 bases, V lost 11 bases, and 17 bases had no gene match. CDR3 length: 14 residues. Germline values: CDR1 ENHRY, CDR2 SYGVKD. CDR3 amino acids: CASYGRAGEGEQYF. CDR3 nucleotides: TGTGCCTCCTACGGTCGGGCGGGAGAAGGAGAGCAGTACTTC.

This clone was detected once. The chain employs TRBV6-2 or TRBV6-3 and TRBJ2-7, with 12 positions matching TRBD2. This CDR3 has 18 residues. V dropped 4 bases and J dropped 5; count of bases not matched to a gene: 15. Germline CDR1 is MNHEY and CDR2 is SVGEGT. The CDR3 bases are TGTGCCAGCAGTTTTCCCCTAGCGGGGGGGCCAAATCTCAACGAGCAGTACTTC. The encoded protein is CASSFPLAGGPNLNEQYF.

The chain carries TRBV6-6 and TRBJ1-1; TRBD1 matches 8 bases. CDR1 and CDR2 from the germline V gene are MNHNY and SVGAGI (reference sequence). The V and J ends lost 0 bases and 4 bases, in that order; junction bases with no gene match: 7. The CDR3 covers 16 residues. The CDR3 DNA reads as TGTGCCAGCAGTTACTCGCCAGGGGGCGAGGGCACTGAAGCTTTCTTT. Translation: CASSYSPGGEGTEAFF.

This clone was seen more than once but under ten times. The CDR3 DNA is TGTGCCAGCAGCCAGGGTCGGGGGGCCTCTCACACCGGGGAGCTGTTTTTT. This encodes CASSQGRGASHTGELFF. The V gene is TRBV5-4, the J gene TRBJ2-2, with D possibly matching TRBD2 (7 bases). Germline V gene sequence: CDR1 SGHNT, CDR2 YYREEE (reference sequence). V lost 4 bases and J 3 bases, leaving 19 bases between the germline ends. This CDR3 has 17 amino acids.

The CDR3: CASSYSFSRGPYEQYF. In DNA form, the CDR3 reads TGTGCCAGCAGTTACTCTTTTTCCAGGGGTCCGTACGAGCAGTACTTC. The chain recombines TRBV6-2 or TRBV6-3 with TRBJ2-7; maybe TRBD1 (6 bases). Germline V CDR1 and CDR2: MNHEY, SVGEGT. The CDR3 is made up of 16 amino acids. Trimming stripped 0 bases from V and 4 bases from J, with 16 bases between.

The CDR3 here is CASSLHRTGAVEQYF. The CDR3 DNA reads TGTGCCAGCAGTTTACACAGGACAGGGGCAGTCGAGCAGTACTTC. The chain has TRBV27 and TRBJ2-7, with TRBD1 matching 9 bases. The CDR3 contains 15 residues. Germline CDR1 is MNHEY and CDR2 is SMNVEV (reference sequence). The J segment lost 6 bases and the V segment lost 2 bases, leaving 8 bases of the junction unmatched.

The CDR3 loop reads CASSIRDRGSYEQYF. The CDR3 region has the DNA TGTGCCAGCAGTATCCGGGACAGGGGTTCCTACGAGCAGTACTTC. V and J are TRBV6-5 and TRBJ2-7; 10 nucleotides line up with TRBD1. CDR1 and CDR2 from the germline V gene are MNHEY and SVGAGI. The CDR3 runs 15 residues. Trimming removed 5 bases from V and 1 base from J; junction bases left unmatched: 5.

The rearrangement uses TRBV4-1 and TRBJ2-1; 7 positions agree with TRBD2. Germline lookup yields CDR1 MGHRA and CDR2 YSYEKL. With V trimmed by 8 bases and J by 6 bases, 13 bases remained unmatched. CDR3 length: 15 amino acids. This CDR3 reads CASCLREASSNEQFF. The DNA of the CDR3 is TGCGCCAGCTGTCTCCGGGAGGCTAGCAGCAATGAGCAGTTCTTC.

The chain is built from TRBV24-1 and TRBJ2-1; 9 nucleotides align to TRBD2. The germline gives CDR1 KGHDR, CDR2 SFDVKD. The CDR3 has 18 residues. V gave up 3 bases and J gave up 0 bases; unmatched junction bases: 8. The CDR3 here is CATSDRLAGPSSYNEQFF. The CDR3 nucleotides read TGTGCCACCAGTGATCGGCTAGCGGGGCCTAGCTCCTACAATGAGCAGTTCTTC.

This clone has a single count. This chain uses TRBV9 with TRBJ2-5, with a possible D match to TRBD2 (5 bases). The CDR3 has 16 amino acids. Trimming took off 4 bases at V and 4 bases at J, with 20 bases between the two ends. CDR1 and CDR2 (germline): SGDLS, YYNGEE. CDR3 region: CASSPEGGFAGETQYF. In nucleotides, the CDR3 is TGTGCCAGCAGCCCCGAGGGTGGCTTTGCGGGAGAGACCCAGTACTTC. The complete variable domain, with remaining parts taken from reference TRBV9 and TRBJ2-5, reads DSGVTQTPKHLITATGQRVTLRCSPRSGDLSVYWYQQSLDQGLQFLIQYYNGEERAKGNILERFSAQQFPDLHSELNLSSLELGDSALYFCASSPEGGFAGETQYFGPGTRLLVL.

This chain's CDR3 is CASSFWGEGGEQYF. In nucleotides, the CDR3 is TGTGCCAGCAGCTTTTGGGGGGAGGGAGGGGAGCAGTACTTC. The chain is built from TRBV5-4 and TRBJ2-7, with 7 bases lining up with TRBD2. Germline V gene data show CDR1 as SGHNT and CDR2 as YYREEE (reference sequence). CDR3 length equals 14 residues. V trimming: 2 bases; J trimming: 7 bases; junction bases outside the gene matches: 9.

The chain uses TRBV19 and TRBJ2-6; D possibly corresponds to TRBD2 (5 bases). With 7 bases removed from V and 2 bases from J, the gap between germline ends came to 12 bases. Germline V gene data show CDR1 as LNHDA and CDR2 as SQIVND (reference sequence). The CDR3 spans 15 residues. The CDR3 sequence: CASTGDNTGANVLTF. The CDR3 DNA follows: TGTGCCAGTACCGGGGATAATACTGGGGCCAACGTCCTGACTTTC.

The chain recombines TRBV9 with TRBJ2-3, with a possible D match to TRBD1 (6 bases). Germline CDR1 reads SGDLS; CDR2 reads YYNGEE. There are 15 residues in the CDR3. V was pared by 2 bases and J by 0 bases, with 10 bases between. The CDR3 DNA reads TGTGCCAGCAGCGTGACAGGACGAAGCACAGATACGCAGTATTTT. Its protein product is CASSVTGRSTDTQYF.

The CDR3 loop reads CASSKTGGFYEQYF. CDR3 sequence (DNA): TGTGCCAGCAGCAAGACAGGGGGGTTCTACGAGCAGTACTTC. This chain joins TRBV7-6 and TRBJ2-7, with TRBD1 identical over 9 bases. CDR1 is SGHVS and CDR2 is FNYEAQ in the germline V gene. The CDR3 has 14 amino acids. Unmatched junction bases numbered 5, after V lost 5 bases and J lost 3 bases.

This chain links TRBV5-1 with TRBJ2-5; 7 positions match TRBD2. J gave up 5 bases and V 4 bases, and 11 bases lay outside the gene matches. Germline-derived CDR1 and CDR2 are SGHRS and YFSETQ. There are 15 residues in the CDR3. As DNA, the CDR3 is TGCGCCAGCAGCCCGTTGAGGGAGGGAGTCGAGACCCAGTACTTC. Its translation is CASSPLREGVETQYF.

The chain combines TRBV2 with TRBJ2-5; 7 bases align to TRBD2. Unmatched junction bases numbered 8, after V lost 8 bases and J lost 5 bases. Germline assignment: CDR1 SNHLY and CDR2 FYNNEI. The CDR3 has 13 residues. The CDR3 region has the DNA TGTGCCAGCGGAGGGAGGGTTTTGGAGACCCAGTACTTC. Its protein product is CASGGRVLETQYF.

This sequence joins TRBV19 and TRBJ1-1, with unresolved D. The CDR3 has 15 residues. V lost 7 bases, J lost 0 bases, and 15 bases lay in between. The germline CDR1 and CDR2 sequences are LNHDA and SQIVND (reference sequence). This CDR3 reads CASMPGAIMNTEAFF. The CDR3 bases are TGTGCCAGTATGCCGGGAGCGATAATGAACACTGAAGCTTTCTTT.

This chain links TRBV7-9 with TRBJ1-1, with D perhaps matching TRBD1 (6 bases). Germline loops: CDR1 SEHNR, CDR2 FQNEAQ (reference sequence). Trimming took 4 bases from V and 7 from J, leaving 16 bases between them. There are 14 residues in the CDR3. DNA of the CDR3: TGTGCCAGCAGCTCGAGGACAGCGCATGGTGAAGCTTTCTTT. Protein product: CASSSRTAHGEAFF.

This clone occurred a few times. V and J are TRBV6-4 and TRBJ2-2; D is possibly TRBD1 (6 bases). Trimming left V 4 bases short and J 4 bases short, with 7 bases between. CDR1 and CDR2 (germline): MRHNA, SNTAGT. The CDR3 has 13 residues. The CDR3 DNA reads TGTGCCAGCAGTGCAGGGGCCACCGGGGAGCTGTTTTTT. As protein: CASSAGATGELFF.

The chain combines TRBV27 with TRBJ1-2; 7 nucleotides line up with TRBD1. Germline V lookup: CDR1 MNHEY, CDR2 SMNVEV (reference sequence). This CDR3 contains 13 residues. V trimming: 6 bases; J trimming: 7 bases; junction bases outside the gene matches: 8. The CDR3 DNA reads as TGTGCCAGCAGGTTGGGACAGTTTTCTGGCTACACCTTC. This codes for CASRLGQFSGYTF.

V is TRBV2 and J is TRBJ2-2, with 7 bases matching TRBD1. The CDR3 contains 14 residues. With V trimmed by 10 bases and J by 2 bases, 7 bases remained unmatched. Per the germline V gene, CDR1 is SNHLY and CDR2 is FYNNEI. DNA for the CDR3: TGTGCCACCCGACAGGGAGTAAACACCGGGGAGCTGTTTTTT. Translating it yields CATRQGVNTGELFF. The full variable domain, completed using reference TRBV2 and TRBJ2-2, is EPEVTQTPSHQVTQMGQEVILRCVPISNHLYFYWYRQILGQKVEFLVSFYNNEISEKSEIFDDQFSVERPDGSNFTLKIRSTKLEDSAMYFCATRQGVNTGELFFGEGSRLTVL.

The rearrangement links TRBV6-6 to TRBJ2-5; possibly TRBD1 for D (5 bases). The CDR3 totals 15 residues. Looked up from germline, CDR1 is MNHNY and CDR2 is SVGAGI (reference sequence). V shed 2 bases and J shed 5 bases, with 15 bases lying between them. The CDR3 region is CASSYSRVGSETQYF. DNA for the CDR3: TGTGCCAGCAGTTACAGCAGGGTTGGGTCGGAGACCCAGTACTTC.

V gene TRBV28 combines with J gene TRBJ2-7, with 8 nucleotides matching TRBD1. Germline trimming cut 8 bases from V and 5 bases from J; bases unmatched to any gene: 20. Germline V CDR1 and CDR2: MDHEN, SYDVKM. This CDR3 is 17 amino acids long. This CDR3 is CASQPRRGAGGIDEQYF. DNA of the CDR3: TGTGCCAGCCAACCGCGAAGGGGGGCAGGGGGCATCGACGAGCAGTACTTC.

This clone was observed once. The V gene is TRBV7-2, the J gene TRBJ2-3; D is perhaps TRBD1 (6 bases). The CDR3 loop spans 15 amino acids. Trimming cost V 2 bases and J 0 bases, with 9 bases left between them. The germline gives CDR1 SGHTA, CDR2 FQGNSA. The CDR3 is CASSLSRGSTDTQYF. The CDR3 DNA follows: TGTGCCAGCAGCTTAAGCAGGGGAAGCACAGATACGCAGTATTTT.

The CDR3 sequence is CASSRGWRINYEQYF. CDR3 nucleotides: TGTGCCAGCAGCCGAGGGTGGAGGATTAACTACGAGCAGTACTTC. The rearrangement joins TRBV2 to TRBJ2-7; D is perhaps TRBD2 (5 bases). The germline V and J ends were trimmed by 6 bases and 3 bases, with 18 bases remaining between them. CDR3 length: 15 residues. Germline lookup yields CDR1 SNHLY and CDR2 FYNNEI.